This T cell receptor beta chain was recovered during a study of blood T cell repertoires in COVID-19. Background on the study: PBMCs, B-cell-depleted T cells, or T cells were the source of the cDNA or gDNA that made up the material.

In the authors' methods: Estimates of nucleated cell counts were drawn from the amplification of reference gene primers. TCRdb's copy holds only in-frame clones and misses some; the assay was immunoSEQ multiplex PCR. V and J calls plus clone size are reproduced from that table; the DNA served to infer D and trimming. Here the sample spans around 250,000 clones, roughly 82% being singletons. Either two negative PCRs, clearance, or symptom resolution qualified Cohort 3 donors as recovered. This sequence was found in a woman in her 50s who had recovered from COVID-19. The specimen was PBMCs or T cells enriched from blood (not recorded which).

The CDR3 loop reads CASSPGTGAGELFF. CDR3 sequence (DNA): TGTGCCAGCAGTCCTGGGACAGGCGCCGGGGAGCTGTTTTTT. This sequence joins TRBV28 and TRBJ2-2; TRBD1 matches at 8 bases. J was trimmed by 6 bases and V by 5 bases; bases with no gene match: 5. Germline values: CDR1 MDHEN, CDR2 SYDVKM. This CDR3 is built from 14 residues. Drawing the rest from reference TRBV28 and TRBJ2-2, the complete variable domain is DVKVTQSSRYLVKRTGEKVFLECVQDMDHENMFWYRQDPGLGLRLIYFSYDVKMKEKGDIPEGYSVSREKKERFSLILESASTNQTSMYLCASSPGTGAGELFFGEGSRLTVL.